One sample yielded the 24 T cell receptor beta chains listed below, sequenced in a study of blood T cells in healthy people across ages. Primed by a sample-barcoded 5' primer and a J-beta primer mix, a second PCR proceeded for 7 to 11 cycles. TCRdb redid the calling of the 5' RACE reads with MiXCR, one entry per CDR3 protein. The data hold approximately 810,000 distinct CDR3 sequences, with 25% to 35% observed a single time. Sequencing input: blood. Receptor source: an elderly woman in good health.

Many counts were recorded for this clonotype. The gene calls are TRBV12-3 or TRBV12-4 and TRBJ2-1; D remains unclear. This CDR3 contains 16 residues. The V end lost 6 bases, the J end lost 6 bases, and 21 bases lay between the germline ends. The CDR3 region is CASSPAGLHLGNEQFF. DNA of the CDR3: TGTGCCAGCAGCCCTGCCGGTTTACACCTCGGCAATGAGCAGTTCTTC.

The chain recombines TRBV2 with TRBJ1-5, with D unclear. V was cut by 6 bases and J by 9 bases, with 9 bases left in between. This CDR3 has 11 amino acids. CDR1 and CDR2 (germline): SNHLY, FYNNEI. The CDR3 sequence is CASSLGRPQHF. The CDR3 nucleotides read TGTGCCAGCAGCCTCGGGCGGCCCCAGCATTTT.

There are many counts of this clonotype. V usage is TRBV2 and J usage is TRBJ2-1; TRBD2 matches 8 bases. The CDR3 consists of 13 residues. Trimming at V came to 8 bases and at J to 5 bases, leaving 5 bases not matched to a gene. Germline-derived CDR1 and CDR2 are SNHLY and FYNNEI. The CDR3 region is CASRQLADNEQFF. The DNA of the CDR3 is TGTGCCAGCCGCCAACTAGCGGACAATGAGCAGTTCTTC.

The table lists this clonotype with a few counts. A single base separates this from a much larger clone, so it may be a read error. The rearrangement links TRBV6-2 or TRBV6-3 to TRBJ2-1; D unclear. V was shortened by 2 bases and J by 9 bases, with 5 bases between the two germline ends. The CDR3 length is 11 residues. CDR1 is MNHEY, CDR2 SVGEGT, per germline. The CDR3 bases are TGTGCCAGCAGTTACCCCAGTGAGCAGTTCTTC. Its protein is CASSYPSEQFF.

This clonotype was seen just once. The CDR3 DNA sequence: TGCAGTGCTAGAACGGGACTAGCGGAGACCTACGAGCAGTACTTC. Its translation: CSARTGLAETYEQYF. The gene calls are TRBV20-1 and TRBJ2-7; TRBD2 matches at 11 bases. The junction had 5 bases not matched to a gene; V was cut back by 2 bases and J by 2 bases. The CDR3 consists of 15 residues. Per the germline V gene, CDR1 is DFQATT and CDR2 is SNEGSKA (reference sequence).

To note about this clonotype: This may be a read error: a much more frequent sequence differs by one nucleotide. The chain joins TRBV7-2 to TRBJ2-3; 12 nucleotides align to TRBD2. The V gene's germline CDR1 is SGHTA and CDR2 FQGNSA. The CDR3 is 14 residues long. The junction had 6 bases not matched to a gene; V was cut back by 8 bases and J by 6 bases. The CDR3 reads CASRTSGDSDTQYF. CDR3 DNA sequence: TGTGCCAGCCGGACTAGCGGGGACTCGGATACGCAGTATTTT.

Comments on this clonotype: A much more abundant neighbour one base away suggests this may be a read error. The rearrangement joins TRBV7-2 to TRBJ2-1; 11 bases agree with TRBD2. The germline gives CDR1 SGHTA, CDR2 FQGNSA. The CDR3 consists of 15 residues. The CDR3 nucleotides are TGTGCCAGCAGCTTAGAAGGGACTAGCGGCAATGGGCAGTTCTTC. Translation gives CASSLEGTSGNGQFF.

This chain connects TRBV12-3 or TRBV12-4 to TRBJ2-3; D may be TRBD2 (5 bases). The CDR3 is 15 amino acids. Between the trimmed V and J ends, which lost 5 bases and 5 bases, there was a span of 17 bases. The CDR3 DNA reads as TGTGCCAGCAGTGTAGGAAGAGGGAGTGGAGATACGCAGTATTTT. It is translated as CASSVGRGSGDTQYF.

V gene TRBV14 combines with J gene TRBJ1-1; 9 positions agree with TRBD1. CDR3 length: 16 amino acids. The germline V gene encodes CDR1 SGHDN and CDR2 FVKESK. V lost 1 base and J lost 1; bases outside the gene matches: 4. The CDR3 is CASSQGRGQGNTEAFF. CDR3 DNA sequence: TGTGCCAGCAGCCAAGGTAGGGGACAGGGGAACACTGAAGCTTTCTTT.

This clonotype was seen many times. This CDR3 is CASSQGRTNQPQHF. The CDR3 bases are TGTGCCAGCAGCCAAGGACGTACCAATCAGCCCCAGCATTTT. The gene calls are TRBV7-2 and TRBJ1-5; no reliable D call. The CDR3 has 14 amino acids. V lost 5 bases to trimming and J lost 3 bases, with 11 bases between them. Germline V gene lookup returns CDR1 SGHTA and CDR2 FQGNSA. Variable domain in full (rest from reference TRBV7-2 and TRBJ1-5): GAGVSQSPSNKVTEKGKDVELRCDPISGHTALYWYRQSLGQGLEFLIYFQGNSAPDKSGLPSDRFSAERTGGSVSTLTIQRTQQEDSAVYLCASSQGRTNQPQHFGDGTRLSIL.

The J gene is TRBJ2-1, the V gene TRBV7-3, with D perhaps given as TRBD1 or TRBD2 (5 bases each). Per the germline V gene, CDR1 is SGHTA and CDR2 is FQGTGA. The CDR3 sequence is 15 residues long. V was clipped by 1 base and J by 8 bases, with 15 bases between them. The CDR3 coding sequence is TGTGCCAGCAGCTTAATTGCAGGAGAGGGGTATGAGCAGTTCTTC. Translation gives CASSLIAGEGYEQFF.

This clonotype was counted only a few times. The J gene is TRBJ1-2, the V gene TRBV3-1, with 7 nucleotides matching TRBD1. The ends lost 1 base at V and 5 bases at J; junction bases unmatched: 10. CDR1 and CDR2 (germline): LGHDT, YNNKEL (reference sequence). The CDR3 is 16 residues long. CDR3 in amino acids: CASSQVGRDRNYGYTF. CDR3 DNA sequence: TGTGCCAGCAGCCAAGTTGGCCGGGACAGAAATTATGGCTACACCTTC.

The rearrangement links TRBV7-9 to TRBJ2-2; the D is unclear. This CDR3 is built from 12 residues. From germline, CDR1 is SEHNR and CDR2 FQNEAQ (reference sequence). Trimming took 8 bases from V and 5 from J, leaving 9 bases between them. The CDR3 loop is CASGVGTGELFF. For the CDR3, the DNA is TGTGCCAGCGGTGTGGGGACCGGGGAGCTGTTTTTT.

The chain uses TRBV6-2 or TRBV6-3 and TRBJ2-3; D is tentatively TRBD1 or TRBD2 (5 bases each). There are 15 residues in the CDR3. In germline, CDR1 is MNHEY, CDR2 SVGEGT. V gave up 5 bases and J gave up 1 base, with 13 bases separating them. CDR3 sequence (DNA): TGTGCCAGCAGTCCCCGGGACGGACGCACAGATACGCAGTATTTT. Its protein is CASSPRDGRTDTQYF.

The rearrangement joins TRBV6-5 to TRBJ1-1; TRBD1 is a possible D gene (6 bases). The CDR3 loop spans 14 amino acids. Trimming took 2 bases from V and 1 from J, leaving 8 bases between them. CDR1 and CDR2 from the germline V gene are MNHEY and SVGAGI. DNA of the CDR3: TGTGCCAGCAGTTACGACAGGACGAACACTGAAGCTTTCTTT. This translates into CASSYDRTNTEAFF.

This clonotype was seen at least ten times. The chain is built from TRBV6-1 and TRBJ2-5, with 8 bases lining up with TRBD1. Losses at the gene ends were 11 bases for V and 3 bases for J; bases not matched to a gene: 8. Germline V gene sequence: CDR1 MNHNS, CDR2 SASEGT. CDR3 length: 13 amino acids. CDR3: CAGLTGGKETQYF. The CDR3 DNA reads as TGTGCCGGCTTAACAGGGGGAAAAGAGACCCAGTACTTC.

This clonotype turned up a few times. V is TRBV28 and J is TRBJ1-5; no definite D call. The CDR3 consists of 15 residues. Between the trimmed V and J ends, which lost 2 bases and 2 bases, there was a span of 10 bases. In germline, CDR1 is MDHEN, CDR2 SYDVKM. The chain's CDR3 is CASSLDQVGNQPQHF. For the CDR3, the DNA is TGTGCCAGCAGTTTAGATCAGGTGGGCAATCAGCCCCAGCATTTT.

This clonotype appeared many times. CDR3: CAISGGQLTDTQYF. The CDR3 DNA is TGTGCCATCAGTGGGGGACAACTCACAGATACGCAGTATTTT. This chain connects TRBV10-3 to TRBJ2-3; D is possibly TRBD1 (6 bases). CDR1 and CDR2 from the germline V gene are ENHRY and SYGVKD. This CDR3 is 14 amino acids long. Trimming pared 4 bases from V and 2 bases from J, leaving 10 bases between.

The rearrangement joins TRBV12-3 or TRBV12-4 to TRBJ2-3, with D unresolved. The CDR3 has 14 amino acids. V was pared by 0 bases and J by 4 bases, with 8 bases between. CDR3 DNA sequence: TGTGCCAGCAGTTTAGCGGCATGGGCAGATACGCAGTATTTT. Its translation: CASSLAAWADTQYF.

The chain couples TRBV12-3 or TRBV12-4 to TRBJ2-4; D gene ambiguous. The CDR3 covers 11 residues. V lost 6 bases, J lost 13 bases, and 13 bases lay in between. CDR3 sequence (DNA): TGTGCCAGCAGCCGTACTTTAACCCAGTACTTC. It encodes CASSRTLTQYF.

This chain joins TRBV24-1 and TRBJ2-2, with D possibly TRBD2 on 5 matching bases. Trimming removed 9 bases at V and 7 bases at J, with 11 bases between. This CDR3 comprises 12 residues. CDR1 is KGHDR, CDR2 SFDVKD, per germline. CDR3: CATGGNNGELFF. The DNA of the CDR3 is TGTGCCACCGGAGGCAATAACGGGGAGCTGTTTTTT.

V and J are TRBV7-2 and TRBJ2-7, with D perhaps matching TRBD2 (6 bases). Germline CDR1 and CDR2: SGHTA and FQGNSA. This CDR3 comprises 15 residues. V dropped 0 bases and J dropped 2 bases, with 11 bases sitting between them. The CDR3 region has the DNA TGTGCCAGCAGCTTAGCCCGGGACTCGCCCTACGAGCAGTACTTC. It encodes CASSLARDSPYEQYF.

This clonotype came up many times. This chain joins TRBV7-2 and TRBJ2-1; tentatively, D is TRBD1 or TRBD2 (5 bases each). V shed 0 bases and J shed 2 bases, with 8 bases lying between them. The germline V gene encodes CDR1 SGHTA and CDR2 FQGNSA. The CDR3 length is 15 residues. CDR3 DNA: TGTGCCAGCAGCTTAGCTCAGGGAGCCTACAATGAGCAGTTCTTC. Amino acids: CASSLAQGAYNEQFF.

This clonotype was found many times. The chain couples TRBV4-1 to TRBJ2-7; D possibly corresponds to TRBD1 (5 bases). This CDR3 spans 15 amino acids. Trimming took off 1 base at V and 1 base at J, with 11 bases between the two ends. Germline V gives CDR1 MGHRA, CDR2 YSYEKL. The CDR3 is CASSQAAGPSYEQYF. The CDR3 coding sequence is TGCGCCAGCAGCCAAGCGGCAGGGCCATCCTACGAGCAGTACTTC.